Listed here is a single T cell receptor beta chain. The data were taken from a study of T cell changes during pregnancy in multiple sclerosis. Profiling relied on immunoSEQ multiplex PCR, and the TCRdb table lists in-frame clones only, not all of them. In the table there are about 69,000 clones, about 88% of which are singletons. The CDR3 is 17 amino acids. The ends were cut back, 5 bases at V and 0 bases at J, with 20 bases in the middle. Germline CDR1 reads LNHDA; CDR2 reads SQIVND (reference sequence). J is TRBJ2-7 and V is TRBV19; weak D call: TRBD1 (5 bases). This clonotype originated in a female donor with multiple sclerosis, enrolled in a pregnancy study. The specimen comprised peripheral blood, sampled before pregnancy. CDR3 nucleotide sequence: TGTGCCAGTAGTGCCCAACCGTGGGGCAGGAGCTCCTACGAGCAGTACTTC. Encoded protein: CASSAQPWGRSSYEQYF.